What follows are 4 T cell receptor beta chains derived from one specimen sequenced in a study of cytomegalovirus exposure and HLA in healthy donors. PCR was performed using 60 Vbeta and 13 Jbeta primers. The protocol was immunoSEQ multiplex PCR, while the TCRdb copy is restricted to in-frame clones and leaves out a portion. Listed are some 70,000 clones; about 0.82% falls within the top ten. The sequencing sample was made of PBMCs. These receptors were collected from a boy aged 5-17 years in good health and CMV-seronegative.

The chain links TRBV11-1 to TRBJ2-3, with 10 nucleotides matching TRBD2. This CDR3 contains 16 residues. V trimming: 6 bases; J trimming: 1 base; junction bases outside the gene matches: 7. Germline CDR1 SGHAT, CDR2 FQDESV (reference sequence). The CDR3 region is CASSHDLAGGTDTQYF. The DNA for the CDR3 is TGTGCCAGCAGTCATGACCTAGCGGGGGGCACAGATACGCAGTATTTT. Complete variable domain (other parts from reference TRBV11-1 and TRBJ2-3): EAEVAQSPRYKITEKSQAVAFWCDPISGHATLYWYRQILGQGPELLVQFQDESVVDDSQLPKDRFSAERLKGVDSTLKIQPAELGDSAMYLCASSHDLAGGTDTQYFGPGTRLTVL.

This sequence joins TRBV12-5 and TRBJ1-2; 8 bases line up with TRBD1. CDR3 size: 15 residues. The ends lost 4 bases at V and 4 bases at J; junction bases unmatched: 8. The germline V gene has CDR1 LGHNT and CDR2 FRNRAP. The CDR3 bases are TGTGCTAGTGGTTCATCGGACAGGGAGGGCTATGGCTACACCTTC. Protein: CASGSSDREGYGYTF.

This sequence joins TRBV11-2 and TRBJ1-2; 10 bases are shared with TRBD1. V shed 3 bases and J 4 bases; nucleotides not matched to a gene: 2. This CDR3 is built from 14 residues. CDR1 SGHAT and CDR2 FQNNGV come from the germline V gene. The CDR3 bases are TGTGCCAGCAGCTTCCGGACAGGGGGCTATGGCTACACCTTC. It translates to CASSFRTGGYGYTF.

This chain links TRBV7-9 with TRBJ2-1, with D perhaps matching TRBD1 (6 bases). The V gene lost 1 base and the J gene lost 5 bases, with 9 bases spanning the gap. Germline V gives CDR1 SEHNR, CDR2 FQNEAQ (reference sequence). The CDR3 extends over 14 amino acids. CDR3 bases: TGTGCCAGCAGCTTAGAGTCAGGGGACAATGAGCAGTTCTTC. Protein sequence: CASSLESGDNEQFF.